This TCR beta chain was recovered during a study of regulatory T cells in long-lasting Graves disease. This CDR3 is 16 amino acids long. V was pared by 8 bases and J by 4 bases, with 16 bases of the junction left unmatched. CDR1 SGDLS and CDR2 YYNGEE come from the germline V gene. Building of the TCR beta libraries involved iRepertoire HTBI primers and Arm-PCR of CDR3 regions. One entry per CDR3 protein, called by TCRdb with MiXCR from the multiplex PCR reads. Among under 250,000 distinct CDR3 sequences listed, roughly 20% were seen once. Described time point: newly diagnosed GD, antithyroid drugs for less than 3 months. After RNA was extracted from PBMCs, the TCR library was made from it. In addition, the sample was reused for a study of T cells in Graves' hyperthyroidism and ophthalmopathy.

Sequenced material: peripheral blood mononuclear cells (PBMCs), taken at new diagnosis, from a patient treated with antithyroid drugs. The source of this sequence is a woman between 25 and 40 years old with Graves disease. The chain recombines TRBV9 with TRBJ2-5, with 8 bases fitting TRBD2. The CDR3 region has the DNA TGTGCCAGTAGCAGCCGAGCGGGAGAAACCAGAGAGACCCAGTACTTC. Its protein is CASSSRAGETRETQYF.